Listed below are T cell receptor beta chains from one sample, sequenced in a study of control samples from healthy donors and cancer patients. The protocol was immunoSEQ multiplex PCR, while the TCRdb copy is restricted to in-frame clones and leaves out a portion. The data contain some 76,000 clones, approximately 89% of them seen just once; the ten biggest clones take up around a fifth. Sequenced: PBMCs. The receptor set was obtained from a man aged 55 to 70 with lung cancer. The CDR3 runs from the conserved cysteine through the conserved F or W. The order of the fields is CDR3 length, clone size, V gene, J gene, CDR3 protein. Not all rows give a size; the values are once, few, many and, for expanded clones, a class.

length: 15
size: -
V: TRBV6-6
J: TRBJ2-3
CDR3: CASSSFDGSSDTQYF

length: 13
size: -
V: TRBV5-6
J: TRBJ2-2
CDR3: CASSSSPTGELFF

length: 15
size: -
V: TRBV11-2
J: TRBJ2-7
CDR3: CASSVPGQGAYEQYF

length: 13
size: -
V: TRBV18
J: TRBJ1-4
CDR3: CASSQGRGEKLFF

length: 13
size: -
V: TRBV5-6
J: TRBJ2-7
CDR3: CASSLAGYFEQYF

length: 14
size: -
V: TRBV18
J: TRBJ1-1
CDR3: CASSRSGGNPEAFF

length: 17
size: -
V: TRBV7-8
J: TRBJ1-5
CDR3: CASSLRRTGNSNQPQHF

length: 11
size: once
V: TRBV5-1
J: TRBJ1-1
CDR3: CASSRSGEAFF

length: 15
size: -
V: TRBV25-1
J: TRBJ1-3
CDR3: CASTLDRGNGNTIYF

length: 18
size: -
V: TRBV7-3
J: TRBJ2-5
CDR3: CASSLTVTGSPLQETQYF

length: 16
size: -
V: TRBV4-2
J: TRBJ1-2
CDR3: CASSQDLAGGRGGYTF

length: 13
size: -
V: TRBV6-5
J: TRBJ1-3
CDR3: CASSRDPGNTIYF

length: 15
size: -
V: TRBV10-3
J: TRBJ2-3
CDR3: CAISEVAGDTDTQYF

length: 13
size: -
V: TRBV10-3
J: TRBJ2-1
CDR3: CAISAGQGNEQFF

length: 13
size: -
V: TRBV7-2
J: TRBJ1-5
CDR3: CASGDRGLQPQHF

length: 13
size: -
V: TRBV30
J: TRBJ1-6
CDR3: CAWSPLDYSPLHF

length: 14
size: -
V: TRBV10-2
J: TRBJ1-5
CDR3: CASNFGGRNQPQHF

length: 13
size: once
V: TRBV5-1
J: TRBJ1-2
CDR3: CASSSDRDAGYTF

length: 16
size: -
V: TRBV6-4
J: TRBJ2-2
CDR3: CASRETTGSGTGELFF

length: 15
size: -
V: TRBV10-2
J: TRBJ1-6
CDR3: CASSESGRDNSPLHF

length: 13
size: -
V: TRBV5-1
J: TRBJ1-6
CDR3: CASSLGNNSPLHF

length: 15
size: once
V: TRBV6-4
J: TRBJ2-3
CDR3: CASSDWGRGTDTQYF

length: 13
size: -
V: TRBV15
J: TRBJ1-1
CDR3: CATSLEGVGEAFF

length: 11
size: -
V: TRBV30
J: TRBJ2-1
CDR3: CAWSGNNEQFF

length: 14
size: once
V: TRBV6-5
J: TRBJ2-2
CDR3: CASRFLEPTGELFF

length: 15
size: -
V: TRBV18
J: TRBJ1-3
CDR3: CASSPSRSSGNTIYF

length: 15
size: -
V: TRBV14
J: TRBJ2-5
CDR3: CASSQAWRRSETQYF

length: 15
size: -
V: TRBV7-2
J: TRBJ2-2
CDR3: CASSFRWGADGELFF

length: 15
size: -
V: TRBV19
J: TRBJ1-1
CDR3: CASREDREGSTEAFF

length: 13
size: -
V: TRBV5-1
J: TRBJ1-1
CDR3: CASTQGGNTEAFF

length: 14
size: -
V: TRBV24-1
J: TRBJ2-1
CDR3: CATSDPQVGNEQFF

length: 15
size: -
V: TRBV5-1
J: TRBJ2-2
CDR3: CASSFGDRGTGELFF

length: 12
size: few
V: TRBV24-1
J: TRBJ2-3
CDR3: CATSEQGDTQYF

length: 15
size: -
V: TRBV19
J: TRBJ2-3
CDR3: CASSMVVAGQDTQYF

length: 13
size: few
V: TRBV30
J: TRBJ2-3
CDR3: CAWSQMSTDTQYF

length: 15
size: -
V: TRBV4-1
J: TRBJ1-2
CDR3: CASNQGQTTNYGYTF

length: 17
size: -
V: TRBV6-2/TRBV6-3
J: TRBJ2-4
CDR3: CASSSGQGVLAKNIQYF

length: 14
size: few
V: TRBV6-5
J: TRBJ1-1
CDR3: CASSKSFINTEAFF

length: 13
size: -
V: TRBV30
J: TRBJ1-5
CDR3: CAWSEQGYQPQHF

length: 15
size: -
V: TRBV9
J: TRBJ2-7
CDR3: CASSVAGTGSYEQYF

length: 14
size: -
V: TRBV30
J: TRBJ1-2
CDR3: CAWSVDRGNYGYTF

length: 15
size: -
V: TRBV25-1
J: TRBJ2-5
CDR3: CASSESGRGSETQYF

length: 15
size: -
V: TRBV6-5
J: TRBJ2-3
CDR3: CASSYPVDGTDTQYF

length: 12
size: -
V: TRBV10-2
J: TRBJ2-5
CDR3: CASSDRRETQYF

length: 15
size: -
V: TRBV6-1
J: TRBJ1-5
CDR3: CASSEHRGRDQPQHF

length: 15
size: -
V: TRBV9
J: TRBJ1-4
CDR3: CASSPSRRLNEKLFF

length: 14
size: once
V: TRBV29-1
J: TRBJ1-2
CDR3: CSVVEGGEAYGYTF

length: 19
size: -
V: TRBV5-5
J: TRBJ1-2
CDR3: CASRAWGPGTGGILYGYTF

length: 16
size: few
V: TRBV12-2
J: TRBJ1-2
CDR3: CASRLALHRGSYGYTF

length: 13
size: -
V: TRBV7-2
J: TRBJ1-3
CDR3: CASRPPSGNTIYF

length: 15
size: -
V: TRBV5-4
J: TRBJ2-2
CDR3: CASSLGRGAPGELFF

length: 19
size: once
V: TRBV6-1
J: TRBJ2-4
CDR3: CASSEGYQLTGQGRSIQYF

length: 15
size: -
V: TRBV10-1
J: TRBJ2-2
CDR3: CASSGDRSNTGELFF

length: 14
size: -
V: TRBV27
J: TRBJ2-7
CDR3: CASSLFSFSYEQYF

length: 14
size: -
V: TRBV11-2
J: TRBJ2-1
CDR3: CASSPAGGDNEQFF

length: 12
size: few
V: TRBV12-3/TRBV12-4
J: TRBJ1-2
CDR3: CASSQANYGYTF

length: 12
size: -
V: TRBV7-2
J: TRBJ2-2
CDR3: CASSSPRGELFF

length: 12
size: few
V: TRBV7-3
J: TRBJ2-2
CDR3: CASRYTTGELFF

length: 15
size: -
V: TRBV2
J: TRBJ2-4
CDR3: CASSEKQLVVTVQYF